This TCR beta chain was obtained from a study of shared clonotypes between healthy human individuals. Profiled with immunoSEQ multiplex PCR; TCRdb holds only in-frame clones, not every one. Of roughly 2.2 million clones in the sample, 90% to 95% were seen once. Comment on this clone: What it binds is unknown.

Germline V gene lookup returns CDR1 KGHSH and CDR2 LQKENI. Trimming took 5 bases from V and 8 from J; bases not matched to a gene: 9. This CDR3 is built from 15 residues. Study observations and caveats: Across subsets, estimated richness was generally greater for naive than for memory populations.

The chain combines TRBV18 with TRBJ1-2; 12 bases line up with TRBD1. Sequencing was performed on naive CD4+ T cells from PBMCs. Documented subset: CD45RA+ positively selected. The sequence came from a man in his late teens or twenties in good health. Some clones in this sample may be carry-over from other donors' samples. Here the CDR3 reads CASSSGQGAGLGYTF. The CDR3 bases are TGTGCCAGCTCATCGGGACAGGGGGCCGGACTGGGCTACACCTTC.